Below, 28 T cell receptor beta chains from the same sample are listed, as sequenced in a study of T cells in Graves' hyperthyroidism and ophthalmopathy. Authors of the study amplified TCR beta CDR3 regions from RNA transcripts. The TCR CDR3 first-round RT-PCR relied on the HTBI primer set. MiXCR, applied by TCRdb to the multiplex PCR reads, yields one record per CDR3 protein. The repertoire has about 150,000 distinct CDR3 sequences, approximately 20% of them found once; the top ten carry more than 60%. The sample comprised blood. All receptors derive from a woman in her 50s with Graves' hyperthyroidism that later progressed to Graves' ophthalmopathy.

This clonotype was seen at least ten times. The chain couples TRBV11-2 to TRBJ2-7; D is perhaps TRBD1 (6 bases). Germline CDR1 SGHAT, CDR2 FQNNGV. The CDR3 covers 12 residues. Trimming removed 10 bases from V and 3 bases from J, with 13 bases in between. CDR3 in DNA: TGTGCCACCAGAGGACAGCACTACGAGCAGTACTTC. Its protein is CATRGQHYEQYF.

This clonotype was counted between two and nine times. V gene TRBV20-1 combines with J gene TRBJ1-1; D remains ambiguous. The CDR3 contains 13 residues. Trimming left V 6 bases short and J 3 bases short, with 14 bases between. Germline loops: CDR1 DFQATT, CDR2 SNEGSKA (reference sequence). The CDR3 spells CSASIRVDTEAFF. The CDR3, as DNA: TGCAGTGCCAGTATTCGGGTAGACACTGAAGCTTTCTTT.

Worth noting for this clonotype: A much larger clonotype is one base distant, so this may be a read error. CDR3 amino acids: CASSATGRSGTEAFF. The CDR3 region has the DNA TGTGCCAGCAGTGCGACAGGGAGGTCTGGGACTGAAGCTTTCTTT. The chain couples TRBV6-1 to TRBJ1-1, with 7 bases fitting TRBD1. The CDR3 runs to 15 residues. The V segment lost 4 bases and the J segment 5 bases; nucleotides outside the gene matches: 10. Looked up from germline, CDR1 is MNHNS and CDR2 is SASEGT.

The chain couples TRBV6-1 to TRBJ1-5; tentative D call: TRBD1 (5 bases). Between the trimmed V and J ends, which lost 7 bases and 0 bases, there was a span of 16 bases. Germline V gives CDR1 MNHNS, CDR2 SASEGT. There are 16 residues in the CDR3. CDR3 DNA sequence: TGTGCCAGCACCCCCGTACGGGGGGGTAGCAATCAGCCCCAGCATTTT. Encoded protein: CASTPVRGGSNQPQHF.

The V call is TRBV5-6, the J call TRBJ1-1, with a tentative D call TRBD1 (5 bases). Between the trimmed V and J ends, which lost 0 bases and 5 bases, there was a span of 14 bases. The CDR3 has 15 residues. Germline V gives CDR1 SGHDT, CDR2 YYEEEE. The CDR3 is CASSLVPRGWTEAFF. The CDR3 nucleotides read TGTGCCAGCAGCTTGGTTCCAAGGGGTTGGACTGAAGCTTTCTTT. The whole variable domain, remainder taken from reference TRBV5-6 and TRBJ1-1, is DAGVTQSPTHLIKTRGQQVTLRCSPKSGHDTVSWYQQALGQGPQFIFQYYEEEERQRGNFPDRFSGHQFPNYSSELNVNALLLGDSALYLCASSLVPRGWTEAFFGQGTRLTVV.

This clonotype was detected many times. The CDR3 DNA sequence: TGTGCCACCAGCAGTCTGCAGGGGGCTCAGCCCCAGCATTTT. Translating it yields CATSSLQGAQPQHF. The V gene is TRBV15, the J gene TRBJ1-5; 8 bases are a match to TRBD1. Germline CDR1 and CDR2: LNHNV and YYDKDF (reference sequence). V dropped 3 bases and J dropped 6; count of bases not matched to a gene: 4. The CDR3 runs to 14 residues.

This clonotype was observed once. V and J are TRBV15 and TRBJ2-7, with 7 bases that match TRBD1. Germline V lookup: CDR1 LNHNV, CDR2 YYDKDF (reference sequence). The CDR3 spans 15 residues. V was clipped by 5 bases and J by 7 bases; unmatched bases: 14. CDR3 nucleotide sequence: TGTGCCACCAGCGGGCCCGGACAGGCCTCGAGGGAGCAGTACTTC. It translates to CATSGPGQASREQYF.

The chain is built from TRBV19 and TRBJ1-1; 7 positions agree with TRBD1. The CDR3 loop spans 13 amino acids. CDR1 LNHDA and CDR2 SQIVND come from the germline V gene (reference sequence). J was trimmed by 9 bases and V by 3 bases; bases with no gene match: 7. The CDR3 here is CASSIRLGQKAFF. The CDR3 coding sequence is TGTGCCAGTAGTATCCGATTGGGACAGAAAGCTTTCTTT.

The table lists this clonotype with many counts. V usage is TRBV3-1 and J usage is TRBJ1-1; D is unresolved. Germline V gene sequence: CDR1 LGHDT, CDR2 YNNKEL (reference sequence). Trimming stripped 1 base from V and 0 bases from J, with 6 bases between. There are 14 residues in the CDR3. The CDR3 DNA is TGTGCCAGCAGCCAAGGGATCATGAACACTGAAGCTTTCTTT. It is translated as CASSQGIMNTEAFF.

This chain links TRBV6-6 with TRBJ2-5, with D tentatively TRBD2 (5 bases). CDR1 and CDR2 (germline): MNHNY, SVGAGI (reference sequence). V lost 2 bases and J lost 2, with 12 bases in between. The CDR3 has 15 amino acids. CDR3 sequence: CASSYPRGPQETQYF. The DNA for the CDR3 is TGTGCCAGCAGTTACCCTAGAGGGCCTCAAGAGACCCAGTACTTC.

The CDR3 bases are TGTGCCACCAGTGGGACAGGGGGCCAGCCCCCCCGTGGCTACACCTTC. Translated, it gives CATSGTGGQPPRGYTF. The chain carries TRBV24-1 and TRBJ1-2, with TRBD1 identical over 11 bases. J lost 7 bases, V lost 5 bases, and 11 bases had no gene match. Per the germline V gene, CDR1 is KGHDR and CDR2 is SFDVKD. The CDR3 is 16 residues long.

At least ten counts were recorded for this clonotype. This rearrangement joins TRBV4-1 to TRBJ1-2, with D uncertain. The germline gives CDR1 MGHRA, CDR2 YSYEKL. The CDR3 contains 16 residues. Deletions cut 0 bases from V and 0 bases from J, with 11 bases between. The CDR3 coding sequence is TGCGCCAGCAGCCAAGATCCACGAAGGGCTAACTATGGCTACACCTTC. It specifies CASSQDPRRANYGYTF.

V usage is TRBV20-1 and J usage is TRBJ2-7; 9 bases are a match to TRBD1. The CDR3 has 14 residues. The germline V gene encodes CDR1 DFQATT and CDR2 SNEGSKA (reference sequence). V lost 6 bases to trimming and J lost 4 bases; unmatched junction nucleotides: 10. The CDR3 region has the DNA TGCAGTGCGGACGACAGGGGGACCCGGTACGAGCAGTACTTC. Translating it yields CSADDRGTRYEQYF.

The V and J genes are TRBV2 and TRBJ2-1; 9 positions agree with TRBD2. The CDR3 runs to 15 residues. The germline gives CDR1 SNHLY, CDR2 FYNNEI. Trimming removed 5 bases from V and 7 bases from J; junction bases left unmatched: 9. The CDR3 bases are TGTGCCAGCAGTTTTGGCGGGGGGGCTGGTAATGAGCAGTTCTTC. Translating gives CASSFGGGAGNEQFF. Looking up the rest from reference TRBV2 and TRBJ2-1 gives the full variable domain: EPEVTQTPSHQVTQMGQEVILRCVPISNHLYFYWYRQILGQKVEFLVSFYNNEISEKSEIFDDQFSVERPDGSNFTLKIRSTKLEDSAMYFCASSFGGGAGNEQFFGPGTRLTVL.

This clonotype was observed many times. The chain carries TRBV18 and TRBJ1-1; TRBD1 matches at 7 bases. The CDR3 loop spans 16 amino acids. CDR1 and CDR2 from the germline V gene are KGHSH and LQKENI. With V trimmed by 4 bases and J by 0 bases, 8 bases remained unmatched. The CDR3 DNA is TGTGCCAGCTCACAGCGGGACAGAATTATGAACACTGAAGCTTTCTTT. Protein product: CASSQRDRIMNTEAFF.

This clonotype was observed many times. This sequence joins TRBV2 and TRBJ2-1; TRBD2 is a possible D gene (7 bases). Trimming pared 10 bases from V and 0 bases from J, leaving 16 bases between. There are 15 residues in the CDR3. Germline V gives CDR1 SNHLY, CDR2 FYNNEI. In DNA, the CDR3 is TGTGCCACCACGGGGGGCCCGAGCTCCTACAATGAGCAGTTCTTC. Encoded protein: CATTGGPSSYNEQFF.

This clonotype was counted ten times or more. V is TRBV13 and J is TRBJ1-3; D call uncertain. V was pared by 5 bases and J by 3 bases, with 2 bases between. There are 11 residues in the CDR3. Germline CDR1 PRHDT, CDR2 FYEKMQ (reference sequence). In DNA form, the CDR3 reads TGTGCCAGCAGCCATGGAAACACCATATATTTT. It codes for CASSHGNTIYF.

This clonotype was counted a single time. The chain has TRBV25-1 and TRBJ1-2; D uncertain. V lost 1 base, J lost 8 bases, and 14 bases lay in between. Germline CDR1 and CDR2: MGHDK and SYGVNS. The CDR3 totals 14 residues. In DNA form, the CDR3 reads TGTGCCAGCAGTGAATCATTAACCGGTAAAGGCTACACCTTC. It codes for CASSESLTGKGYTF.

This clonotype was counted ten times or more. This chain connects TRBV15 to TRBJ2-4; maybe TRBD1 (7 bases). Germline values: CDR1 LNHNV, CDR2 YYDKDF (reference sequence). CDR3 length: 17 amino acids. The V end was cut by 2 bases, the J end by 3 bases, with 17 bases between. The CDR3: CATSRSLDRRDKNIQYF. CDR3 nucleotides: TGTGCCACCAGCAGAAGCTTGGACAGGCGGGACAAAAACATTCAGTACTTC. The full variable domain, with the rest looked up from reference TRBV15 and TRBJ2-4, is DAMVIQNPRYQVTQFGKPVTLSCSQTLNHNVMYWYQQKSSQAPKLLFHYYDKDFNNEADTPDNFQSRRPNTSFCFLDIRSPGLGDTAMYLCATSRSLDRRDKNIQYFGAGTRLSVL.

The chain recombines TRBV20-1 with TRBJ1-5; D unclear. Germline V lookup: CDR1 DFQATT, CDR2 SNEGSKA (reference sequence). Trimming left V 4 bases short and J 3 bases short, with 10 bases between. This CDR3 has 13 residues. The CDR3 DNA reads TGCAGTGCTATGGCAGGCCCCAATCAGCCCCAGCATTTT. Its protein product is CSAMAGPNQPQHF.

Many counts were recorded for this clonotype. The gene calls are TRBV20-1 and TRBJ1-2, with TRBD1 matching over 8 bases. Losses at the gene ends were 6 bases for V and 6 bases for J; bases not matched to a gene: 9. Germline V gene sequence: CDR1 DFQATT, CDR2 SNEGSKA (reference sequence). CDR3 length equals 13 residues. The CDR3 bases are TGCAGTGCCGCCCCAGGGGGCTTGGATGGCTACACCTTC. Its protein is CSAAPGGLDGYTF.

The chain employs TRBV20-1 and TRBJ1-2, with 9 nucleotides matching TRBD1. The length of the CDR3 is 16 residues. The germline gives CDR1 DFQATT, CDR2 SNEGSKA (reference sequence). J was trimmed by 3 bases and V by 6 bases; bases with no gene match: 14. CDR3 in DNA: TGCAGTGCCAGTCCCGGGACAGGGACGAAATACTATGGCTACACCTTC. Amino acid sequence: CSASPGTGTKYYGYTF.

This clonotype was found once. The chain has TRBV28 and TRBJ1-5; 7 nucleotides agree with TRBD1. Germline CDR1 and CDR2: MDHEN and SYDVKM. This CDR3 has 15 residues. Trimming took 7 bases from V and 8 from J; bases not matched to a gene: 14. CDR3: CASNKRQGLWEPQHF. CDR3 in DNA: TGTGCCAGCAATAAAAGACAGGGCCTGTGGGAGCCCCAGCATTTT.

This clonotype was seen at least ten times. CDR3 DNA: TGTGCCAGCAGACCAGGAGGGGCGGGTGGCTACACCTTC. It translates to CASRPGGAGGYTF. The chain links TRBV28 to TRBJ1-2; the D gene is possibly TRBD1 (5 bases). V was cut by 6 bases and J by 7 bases, with 15 bases left in between. The CDR3 has 13 residues. Germline assignment: CDR1 MDHEN and CDR2 SYDVKM.

The chain links TRBV9 to TRBJ2-7; the match to TRBD1 covers 11 bases. Germline CDR1 is SGDLS and CDR2 is YYNGEE. CDR3 size: 15 residues. Unmatched junction bases numbered 3, after V lost 0 bases and J lost 4 bases. CDR3 in DNA: TGTGCCAGCAGCGTAGGGACAGGGGGCCTGTACGAGCAGTACTTC. Translated, it gives CASSVGTGGLYEQYF. Using reference TRBV9 and TRBJ2-7 for the parts outside the CDR3, the full variable domain is DSGVTQTPKHLITATGQRVTLRCSPRSGDLSVYWYQQSLDQGLQFLIQYYNGEERAKGNILERFSAQQFPDLHSELNLSSLELGDSALYFCASSVGTGGLYEQYFGPGTRLTVT.

The chain links TRBV5-1 to TRBJ2-5, with TRBD2 as a possible D gene (5 bases). Looked up from germline, CDR1 is SGHRS and CDR2 is YFSETQ. Trimming took 0 bases from V and 6 from J, leaving 12 bases between them. The CDR3 is made up of 14 amino acids. CDR3 DNA: TGCGCCAGCAGCTTGGCCGGGGAGAAGAAGACCCAGTACTTC. Protein: CASSLAGEKKTQYF.

This clonotype was found many times. The V call is TRBV11-2, the J call TRBJ2-3, with D possibly matching TRBD1 (6 bases). The germline V gene has CDR1 SGHAT and CDR2 FQNNGV. The CDR3 contains 15 residues. With 5 bases removed from V and 1 base from J, the gap between germline ends came to 13 bases. CDR3 sequence: CASSVVGHRTDTQYF. The CDR3 region has the DNA TGTGCCAGCAGCGTTGTGGGACACCGCACAGATACGCAGTATTTT. The full variable domain, completed using reference TRBV11-2 and TRBJ2-3, is EAGVAQSPRYKIIEKRQSVAFWCNPISGHATLYWYQQILGQGPKLLIQFQNNGVVDDSQLPKDRFSAERLKGVDSTLKIQPAKLEDSAVYLCASSVVGHRTDTQYFGPGTRLTVL.

J is TRBJ2-3 and V is TRBV9; 9 bases line up with TRBD2. V shed 0 bases, J shed 1 base, and the junction held 0 bases outside the gene matches. The CDR3 runs to 15 residues. Germline V gives CDR1 SGDLS, CDR2 YYNGEE. CDR3 protein: CASSVGTSGTDTQYF. The CDR3 coding sequence is TGTGCCAGCAGCGTAGGGACTAGCGGCACAGATACGCAGTATTTT.